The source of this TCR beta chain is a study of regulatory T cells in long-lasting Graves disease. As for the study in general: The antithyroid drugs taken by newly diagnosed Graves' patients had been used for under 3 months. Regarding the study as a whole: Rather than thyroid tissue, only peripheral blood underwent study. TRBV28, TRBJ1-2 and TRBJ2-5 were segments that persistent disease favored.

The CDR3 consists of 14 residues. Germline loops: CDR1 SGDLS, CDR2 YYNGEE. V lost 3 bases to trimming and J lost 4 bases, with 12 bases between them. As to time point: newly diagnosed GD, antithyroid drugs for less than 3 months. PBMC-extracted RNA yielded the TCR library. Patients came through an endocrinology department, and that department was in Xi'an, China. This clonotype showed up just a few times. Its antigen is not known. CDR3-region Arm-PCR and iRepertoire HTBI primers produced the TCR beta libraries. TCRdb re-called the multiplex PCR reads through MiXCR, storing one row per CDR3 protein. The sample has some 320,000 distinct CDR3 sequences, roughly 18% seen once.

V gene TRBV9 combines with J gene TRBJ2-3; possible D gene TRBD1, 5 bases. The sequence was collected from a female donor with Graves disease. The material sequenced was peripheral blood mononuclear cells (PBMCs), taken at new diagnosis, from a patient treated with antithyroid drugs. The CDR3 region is CASSGGFPADTQYF. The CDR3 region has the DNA TGTGCCAGCAGCGGGGGCTTTCCGGCAGATACGCAGTATTTT.